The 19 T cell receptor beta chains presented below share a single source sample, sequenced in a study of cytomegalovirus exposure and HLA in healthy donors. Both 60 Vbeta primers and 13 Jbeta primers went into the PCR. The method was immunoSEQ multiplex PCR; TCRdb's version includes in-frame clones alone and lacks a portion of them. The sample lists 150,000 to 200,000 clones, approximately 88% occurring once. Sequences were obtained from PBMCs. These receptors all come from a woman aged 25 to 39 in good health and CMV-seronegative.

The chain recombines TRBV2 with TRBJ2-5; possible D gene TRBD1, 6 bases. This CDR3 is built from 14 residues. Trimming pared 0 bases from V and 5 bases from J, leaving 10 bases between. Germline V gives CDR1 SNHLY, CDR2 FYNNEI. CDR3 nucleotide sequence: TGTGCCAGCAGTGAAGCTGGGGGCCTGGAGACCCAGTACTTC. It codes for CASSEAGGLETQYF.

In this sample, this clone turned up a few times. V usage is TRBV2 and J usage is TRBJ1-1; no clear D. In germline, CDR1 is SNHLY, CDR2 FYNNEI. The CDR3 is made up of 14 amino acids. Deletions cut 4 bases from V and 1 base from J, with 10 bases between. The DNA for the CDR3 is TGTGCCAGCAGTGTGCGGTTAGAGAACACTGAAGCTTTCTTT. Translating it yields CASSVRLENTEAFF.

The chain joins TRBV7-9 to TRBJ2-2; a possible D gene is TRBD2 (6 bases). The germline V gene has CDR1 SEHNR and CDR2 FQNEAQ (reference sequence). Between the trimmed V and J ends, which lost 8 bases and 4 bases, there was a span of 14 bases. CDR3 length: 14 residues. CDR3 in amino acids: CASHRETPTGELFF. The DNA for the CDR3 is TGTGCCAGCCATCGGGAGACACCCACCGGGGAGCTGTTTTTT. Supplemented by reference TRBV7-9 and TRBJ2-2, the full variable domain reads DTGVSQNPRHKITKRGQNVTFRCDPISEHNRLYWYRQTLGQGPEFLTYFQNEAQLEKSRLLSDRFSAERPKGSFSTLEIQRTEQGDSAMYLCASHRETPTGELFFGEGSRLTVL.

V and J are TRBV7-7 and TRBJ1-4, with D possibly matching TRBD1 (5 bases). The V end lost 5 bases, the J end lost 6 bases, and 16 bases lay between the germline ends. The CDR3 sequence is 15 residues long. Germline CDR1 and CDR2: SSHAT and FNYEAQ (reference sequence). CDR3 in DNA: TGTGCCAGCAGCGTCGAGGAGGGAGGGGATGAAAAACTGTTTTTT. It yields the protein CASSVEEGGDEKLFF.

The chain's CDR3 is CASSSSGGAGYGYTF. For the CDR3, the DNA is TGTGCCAGCAGCTCCTCGGGGGGCGCGGGCTATGGCTACACCTTC. The J gene is TRBJ1-2, the V gene TRBV7-9; D might be TRBD1 (6 bases). V lost 4 bases and J lost 4, with 16 bases in between. CDR3 size: 15 residues. Germline-derived CDR1 and CDR2 are SEHNR and FQNEAQ (reference sequence). Full variable domain (outside the CDR3, taken from reference TRBV7-9 and TRBJ1-2): DTGVSQNPRHKITKRGQNVTFRCDPISEHNRLYWYRQTLGQGPEFLTYFQNEAQLEKSRLLSDRFSAERPKGSFSTLEIQRTEQGDSAMYLCASSSSGGAGYGYTFGSGTRLTVV.

CDR3 nucleotide sequence: TGTGCCAGCTCCCGACAGGAGTTCTCGAGCAATCAGCCCCAGCATTTT. This codes for CASSRQEFSSNQPQHF. The chain links TRBV18 to TRBJ1-5; tentatively, D is TRBD1 (6 bases). In germline, CDR1 is KGHSH, CDR2 LQKENI. The CDR3 covers 16 residues. Trimming stripped 6 bases from V and 1 base from J, with 16 bases between. The entire variable domain, with the rest obtained from reference TRBV18 and TRBJ1-5, is as follows: NAGVMQNPRHLVRRRGQEARLRCSPMKGHSHVYWYRQLPEEGLKFMVYLQKENIIDESGMPKERFSAEFPKEGPSILRIQQVVRGDSAAYFCASSRQEFSSNQPQHFGDGTRLSIL.

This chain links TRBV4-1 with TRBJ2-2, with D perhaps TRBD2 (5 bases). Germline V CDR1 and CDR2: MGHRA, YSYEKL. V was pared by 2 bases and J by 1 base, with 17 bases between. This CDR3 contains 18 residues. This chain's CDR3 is CASSQRYGRVQNTGELFF. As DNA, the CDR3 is TGCGCCAGCAGCCAACGGTATGGGCGGGTCCAGAACACCGGGGAGCTGTTTTTT.

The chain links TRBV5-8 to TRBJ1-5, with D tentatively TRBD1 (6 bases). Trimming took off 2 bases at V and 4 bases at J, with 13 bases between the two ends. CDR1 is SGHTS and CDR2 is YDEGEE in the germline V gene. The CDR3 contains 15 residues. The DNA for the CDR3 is TGTGCCAGCAGCTTTGGACAGCACGGAAATCAGCCCCAGCATTTT. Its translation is CASSFGQHGNQPQHF.

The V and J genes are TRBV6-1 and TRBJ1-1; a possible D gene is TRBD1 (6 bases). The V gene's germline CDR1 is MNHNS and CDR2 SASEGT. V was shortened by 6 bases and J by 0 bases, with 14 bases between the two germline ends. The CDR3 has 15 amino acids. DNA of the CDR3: TGTGCCAGCAGCAAGGGACACCTCATGAACACTGAAGCTTTCTTT. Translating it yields CASSKGHLMNTEAFF.

The DNA of the CDR3 is TGCGCCAGCAGCGGGACAGGGACCTCCTACGAGCAGTACTTC. It is translated as CASSGTGTSYEQYF. The rearrangement uses TRBV10-1 and TRBJ2-7, with 9 positions matching TRBD1. The V and J ends lost 6 bases and 0 bases, in that order; junction bases with no gene match: 3. The CDR3 is 14 amino acids. Per the germline V gene, CDR1 is WNHNN and CDR2 is SYGVQD (reference sequence).

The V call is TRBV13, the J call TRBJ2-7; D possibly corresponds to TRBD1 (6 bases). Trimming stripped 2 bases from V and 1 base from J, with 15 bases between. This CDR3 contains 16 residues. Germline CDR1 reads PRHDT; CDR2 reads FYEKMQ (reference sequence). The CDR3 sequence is CASSLRQARPSYEQYF. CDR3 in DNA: TGTGCCAGCAGCTTACGACAGGCCCGTCCTTCCTACGAGCAGTACTTC.

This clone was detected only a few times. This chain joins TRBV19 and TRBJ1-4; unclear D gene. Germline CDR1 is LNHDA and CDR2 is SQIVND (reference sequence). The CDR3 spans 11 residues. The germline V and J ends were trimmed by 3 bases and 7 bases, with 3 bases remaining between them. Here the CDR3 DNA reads TGTGCCAGTAGTATGGCTGAAAAACTGTTTTTT. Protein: CASSMAEKLFF.

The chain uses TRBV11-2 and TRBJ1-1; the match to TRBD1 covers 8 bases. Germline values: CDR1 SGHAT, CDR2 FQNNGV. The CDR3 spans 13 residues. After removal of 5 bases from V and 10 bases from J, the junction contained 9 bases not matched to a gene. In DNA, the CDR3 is TGTGCCAGCAGCATCGGGACAGGCCCTGGAGCTTTCTTT. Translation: CASSIGTGPGAFF.

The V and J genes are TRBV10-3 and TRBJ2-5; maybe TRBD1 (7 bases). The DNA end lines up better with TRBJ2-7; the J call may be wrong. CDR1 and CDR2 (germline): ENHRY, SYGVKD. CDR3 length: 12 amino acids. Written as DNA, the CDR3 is TGTGCCATCAGTCCAGGGGGGAACGAGCAGTACTTC. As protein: CAISPGGNEQYF.

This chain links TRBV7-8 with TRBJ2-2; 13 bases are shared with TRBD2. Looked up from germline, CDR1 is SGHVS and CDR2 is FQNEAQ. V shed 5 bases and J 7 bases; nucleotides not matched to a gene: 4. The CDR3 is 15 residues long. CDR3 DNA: TGTGCCAGCAGCGGACGGACTAGCGGGGGCGGGGAGCTGTTTTTT. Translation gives CASSGRTSGGGELFF.

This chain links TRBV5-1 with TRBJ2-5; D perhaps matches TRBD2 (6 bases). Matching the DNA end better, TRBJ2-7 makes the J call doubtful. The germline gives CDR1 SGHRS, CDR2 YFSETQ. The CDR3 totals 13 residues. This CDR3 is CASSSLAGYEQYF. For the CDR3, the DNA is TGCGCCAGCAGCTCCCTGGCGGGGTACGAGCAGTACTTC.

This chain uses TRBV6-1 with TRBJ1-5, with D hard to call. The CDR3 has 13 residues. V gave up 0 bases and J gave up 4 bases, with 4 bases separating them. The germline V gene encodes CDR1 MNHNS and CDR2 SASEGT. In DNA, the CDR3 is TGTGCCAGCAGTGAAGCCGGTAATCAGCCCCAGCATTTT. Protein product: CASSEAGNQPQHF.

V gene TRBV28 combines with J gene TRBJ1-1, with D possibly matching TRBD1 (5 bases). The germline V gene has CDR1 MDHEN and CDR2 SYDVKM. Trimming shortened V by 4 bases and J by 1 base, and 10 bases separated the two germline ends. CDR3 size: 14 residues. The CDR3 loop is CASSSRQRNTEAFF. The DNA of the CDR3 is TGTGCCAGCAGTTCGCGACAGAGGAACACTGAAGCTTTCTTT.

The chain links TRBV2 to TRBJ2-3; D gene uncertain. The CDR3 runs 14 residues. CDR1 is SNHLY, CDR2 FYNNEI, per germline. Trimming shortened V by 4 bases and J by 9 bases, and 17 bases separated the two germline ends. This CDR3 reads CASSAGTRFGTQYF. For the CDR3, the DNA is TGTGCCAGCAGTGCGGGTACTCGGTTTGGGACGCAGTATTTT.